A selection of T cell receptor beta chains follows, all from one sample in a study of beta chain features in type 1 diabetes. This table comes from immunoSEQ multiplex PCR, and its TCRdb copy is limited to in-frame clones, with some not included. The table shows about 140,000 clones, with 9.7% occurring only once. Material for sequencing was central memory CD4+ T cells from blood. The receptors come from a middle-aged woman in good health. Each CDR3 is given with its conserved first and last residue. D genes are given only for firm matches. Rows give clone size only sometimes, using once, few, many, or a class for an expanded clone.

>-|TRBV5-1|few|TRBJ2-3
TGCGCCAGCAGCTTGGTGGGGGGACGGGATACGCAGTATTTT
CASSLVGGRDTQYF
>TRBD2|TRBV15|-|TRBJ2-7
TGTGCCACCAGCAGGACTAGCGGGGGGTTGGTCTACGAGCAGTACTTC
CATSRTSGGLVYEQYF
>TRBD1|TRBV7-6|-|TRBJ1-4
TGTGCCAGCAGCTTCGACAGGGCAGGAGAAAAACTGTTTTTT
CASSFDRAGEKLFF
>-|TRBV7-9|few|TRBJ2-1
TGTGCCAGCAGCTTAGGCGGGACGCTCGCGCTGAATGAGCAGTTCTTC
CASSLGGTLALNEQFF
>TRBD2|TRBV10-3|-|TRBJ2-3
TGTGCCATCAGAGCGGGGGGCGGCACAGATACGCAGTATTTT
CAIRAGGGTDTQYF
>TRBD2|TRBV4-2|many|TRBJ2-1
TGTGCCAGCGGTACTAGCGGGATTTCTTCGAATGAGCAGTTCTTC
CASGTSGISSNEQFF
>-|TRBV6-5|few|TRBJ2-7
TGTGCCAGCAGTTACTCATCTAGCTACGAGCAGTACTTC
CASSYSSSYEQYF
>-|TRBV19|-|TRBJ2-3
TGTGCCAGTACCTCTTGGGGCGATACGCAGTATTTT
CASTSWGDTQYF
>TRBD1|TRBV18|-|TRBJ1-1
TGTGCCAGCTCACCAAAGACAGGGGGCTCGTCTGAAGCTTTCTTT
CASSPKTGGSSEAFF
>-|TRBV7-6|few|TRBJ1-5
TGTGCCAGCAGCCGGATGAGTGGAGCTAATCAGCCCCAGCATTTT
CASSRMSGANQPQHF
>-|TRBV20-1|-|TRBJ2-5
TGCAGTGCCCGGCAAGAGACCCAGTACTTC
CSARQETQYF
>TRBD2|TRBV7-2|-|TRBJ2-2
TGTGCCAGCAGCTTAAATCCCCTGACTAGCGGGGACGGCACCGGGGAGCTGTTTTTT
CASSLNPLTSGDGTGELFF
>TRBD2|TRBV29-1|-|TRBJ2-5
TGCAGCGTAGAGACTAGCGGGGGGTCTGAGACCCAGTACTTC
CSVETSGGSETQYF
>-|TRBV6-1|-|TRBJ1-1
TGTGCCAGCAGTGAAACGGTGGTCGCTGAAGCTTTCTTT
CASSETVVAEAFF
>TRBD2|TRBV5-1|few|TRBJ2-3
TGCGCCAGCAGCTCCCTCGGGACTAGCGGGGGAGATACGCAGTATTTT
CASSSLGTSGGDTQYF
>TRBD2|TRBV27|-|TRBJ2-2
TGTGCCAGCAGTCTGACTAGCGGGGGGGTCACCGGGGAGCTGTTTTTT
CASSLTSGGVTGELFF
>-|TRBV7-2|-|TRBJ1-2
TGTGCCAGCAGCTTAGTAGGAGGGCAGGGATTGAGCTACACCTTC
CASSLVGGQGLSYTF
>-|TRBV5-4|few|TRBJ2-7
TGTGCCAGCAGCTTGGGGAGGGCGGGGCCCTACGAGCAGTACTTC
CASSLGRAGPYEQYF
>TRBD1|TRBV30|-|TRBJ1-1
TGTGCCTGGAATGCCGGGACAGGGGACACTGAAGCTTTCTTT
CAWNAGTGDTEAFF
>-|TRBV18|-|TRBJ1-5
TGTGCCAGCTCACCGGGACAAAATCAGCCCCAGCATTTT
CASSPGQNQPQHF
>TRBD2|TRBV15|-|TRBJ2-1
TGTGCCACCAGCAGGATGACTAGCGGGGGACACAATGAGCAGTTCTTC
CATSRMTSGGHNEQFF
>TRBD1|TRBV23-1|-|TRBJ1-2
TGCGCCAGCAGTCAATCGGGACAGGGTGGATGTGGCTACACCTTC
CASSQSGQGGCGYTF
>TRBD1|TRBV19|-|TRBJ1-1
TGTGCCAGTAGGACGGGACAGGGGGCTTACACTGAAGCTTTCTTT
CASRTGQGAYTEAFF
>-|TRBV5-1|few|TRBJ2-7
TGCGCCAGCAGCTTGGATGGCGGTATCCGAGAGCAGTACTTC
CASSLDGGIREQYF
>TRBD1|TRBV6-5|many|TRBJ1-5
TGTGCCAGCAGTTGGGGACAGGCACAGCCCCAGCATTTT
CASSWGQAQPQHF
>TRBD2|TRBV7-9|few|TRBJ2-3
TGTGCCAGCAGCTCGGACTTAGCGGGGAACACAGATACGCAGTATTTT
CASSSDLAGNTDTQYF
>TRBD1|TRBV5-5|-|TRBJ1-1
TGTGCCAGCAGCTTAGGACAGGGCTTAGAAGCTTTCTTT
CASSLGQGLEAFF
>-|TRBV2|few|TRBJ2-1
TGTGCCAGCAGTCCAACTAGGAACAATGAGCAGTTCTTC
CASSPTRNNEQFF
>TRBD1|TRBV5-1|many|TRBJ2-7
TGCGCCAGCAGCTCTCTAGGACAGGGGTACGAGCAGTACTTC
CASSSLGQGYEQYF
>-|TRBV6-6|-|TRBJ2-7
TGTGCCAGCAGTTTTAGCGAGGGTCGGGACGAGCAGTACTTC
CASSFSEGRDEQYF
>-|TRBV4-1|-|TRBJ2-1
TGCGCCAGCAGCGGGGACTCAACCGAGCAGTTCTTC
CASSGDSTEQFF
>TRBD1|TRBV19|-|TRBJ1-5
TGTGCCAGTAGTCTCTCCGGGACAGGGGGGGTGAATCAGCCCCAGCATTTT
CASSLSGTGGVNQPQHF
>TRBD2|TRBV6-4|-|TRBJ2-3
TGTGCCAGCAGTGGGACTAGCGCGGATACGCAGTATTTT
CASSGTSADTQYF
>-|TRBV2|-|TRBJ2-5
TGTGCCAGCAACTCTGGGCTTAGGACCCAGTACTTC
CASNSGLRTQYF
>-|TRBV2|-|TRBJ2-2
TGTGCCAGCAGTGAAGAGATTGACAGGGAGCTGTTTTTT
CASSEEIDRELFF
>-|TRBV6-5|-|TRBJ1-2
TGTGCCAGCAGACAACAGTATGGCTACACCTTC
CASRQQYGYTF
>-|TRBV5-5|many|TRBJ1-1
TGTGCCAGCAGCTTTAACCCGACAGCGGGCACTGAAGCTTTCTTT
CASSFNPTAGTEAFF
>-|TRBV10-3|-|TRBJ1-1
TGTGCCATCAGTGAGTTAGGGGGCACTGAAGCTTTCTTT
CAISELGGTEAFF
>-|TRBV7-7|few|TRBJ2-5
TGTGCTAGCAGCTTAGGGTCTGCGGGGAGCCGACAAGAGACCCAGTACTTC
CASSLGSAGSRQETQYF